This T cell receptor (beta chain) was documented in a study of T cells expressing NK-cell markers. CDR3 size: 15 residues. CDR1 and CDR2 (germline): SGHRS, YFSETQ. UMIs were included in TCR beta cDNA generated by 5'RACE template switching. Reprocessing the 5' RACE reads, TCRdb reports a single entry for every CDR3 protein and omits DNA. In total, the table holds about 450,000 distinct CDR3 sequences. Sequencing input: blood T cells: a sorted CD56 or NKG2C T cell subset, CD4+ or CD8+ T cells, or bulk PBMC T cells (not recorded which). V usage is TRBV5-1 and J usage is TRBJ2-1; TCRdb calls TRBD1, which cannot be checked without DNA. This TCR derives from a woman between 18 and 70 years old in good health. The chain's CDR3 is CASSTYLGAYNEQFF.